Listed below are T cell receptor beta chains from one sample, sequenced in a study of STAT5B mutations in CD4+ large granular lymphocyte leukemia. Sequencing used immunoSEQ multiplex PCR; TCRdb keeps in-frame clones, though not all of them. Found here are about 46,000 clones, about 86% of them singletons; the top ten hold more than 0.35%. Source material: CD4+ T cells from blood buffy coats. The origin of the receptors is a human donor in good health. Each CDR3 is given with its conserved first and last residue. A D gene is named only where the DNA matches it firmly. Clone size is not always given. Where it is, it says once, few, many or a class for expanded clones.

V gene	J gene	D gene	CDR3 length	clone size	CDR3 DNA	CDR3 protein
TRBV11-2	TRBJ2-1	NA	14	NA	TGTGCCAGCAGCCGAACCGGGACCTACAATGAGCAGTTCTTC	CASSRTGTYNEQFF
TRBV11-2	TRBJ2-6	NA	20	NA	TGTGCCAGCAGCTTAGATCTGACCGGGCTCTTTGTCTCTGGGGCCAACGTCCTGACTTTC	CASSLDLTGLFVSGANVLTF
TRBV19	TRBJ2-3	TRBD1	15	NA	TGTGCCAGTAGTATACAAGCAGGGGGCGCAGATACGCAGTATTTT	CASSIQAGGADTQYF
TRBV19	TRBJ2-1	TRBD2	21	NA	TGTGCCAGTAGTACGTTCCGGATACTAGCGGGGGGGCCCGGATTCTACAATGAGCAGTTCTTC	CASSTFRILAGGPGFYNEQFF
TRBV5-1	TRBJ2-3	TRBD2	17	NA	TGCGCCAGCAGCCCGGGGACTAGCGGGAGGGCTGGAGATACGCAGTATTTT	CASSPGTSGRAGDTQYF
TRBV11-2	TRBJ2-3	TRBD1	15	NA	TGTGCCAGCAGCAAGGGGGCCACCCTTTCAAATACGCAGTATTTT	CASSKGATLSNTQYF
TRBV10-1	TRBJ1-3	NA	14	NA	TGCGCCAGCAGTGATGCGGGGGCTGGAAACACCATATATTTT	CASSDAGAGNTIYF
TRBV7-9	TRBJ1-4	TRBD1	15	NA	TGTGCCAGCAGCTCCGACAGGGCAACTAATGAAAAACTGTTTTTT	CASSSDRATNEKLFF
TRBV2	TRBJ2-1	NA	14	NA	TGTGCCAGCCAGTTAGCCCTATTAGCCAATGAGCAGTTCTTC	CASQLALLANEQFF
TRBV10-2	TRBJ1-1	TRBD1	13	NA	TGCGCCAGCAGTGCCGGACAGGGGGCTGGAGCTTTCTTT	CASSAGQGAGAFF
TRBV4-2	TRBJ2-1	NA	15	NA	TGTGCCAGCAGCCAGGCTTCGAGCTCCTACAATGAGCAGTTCTTC	CASSQASSSYNEQFF
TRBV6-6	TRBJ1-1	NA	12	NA	TGTGCCGTCAGGGTAGGGGACACTGAAGCTTTCTTT	CAVRVGDTEAFF
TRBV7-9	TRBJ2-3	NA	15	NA	TGTGCCAGCAGCTTAGCCCCACGTAGTAAGGATACGCAGTATTTT	CASSLAPRSKDTQYF
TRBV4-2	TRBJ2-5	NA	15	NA	TGTGCCAGCAGCCAAGATTTAGCAACCGGGGAGACCCAGTACTTC	CASSQDLATGETQYF
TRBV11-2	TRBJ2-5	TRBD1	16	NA	TGTGCCAGCAGCCCCCAACTTGTGGGGACAGGGGAGACCCAGTACTTC	CASSPQLVGTGETQYF
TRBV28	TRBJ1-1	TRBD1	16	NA	TGTGCCAGCAGTTTATGGCGACAGGGTTCTAACACTGAAGCTTTCTTT	CASSLWRQGSNTEAFF
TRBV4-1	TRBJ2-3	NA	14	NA	TGCGCCAGCAGCCAAGGGCAGTTCACAGATACGCAGTATTTT	CASSQGQFTDTQYF
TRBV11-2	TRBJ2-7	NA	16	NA	TGTGCCAGCAGCCCCAATTATGGGGCGATCTCCTACGAGCAGTACTTC	CASSPNYGAISYEQYF
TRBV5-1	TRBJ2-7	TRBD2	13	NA	TGCGCCAGCAGCTTCGAGACTAGCGACGAGCAGTACTTC	CASSFETSDEQYF
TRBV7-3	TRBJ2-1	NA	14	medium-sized	TGTGCCAGCAGATTAAGCGGATCCTACAATGAGCAGTTCTTC	CASRLSGSYNEQFF
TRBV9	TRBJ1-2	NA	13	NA	TGTGCCAGCAGCGTAGAGGAAAACTATGGCTACACCTTC	CASSVEENYGYTF
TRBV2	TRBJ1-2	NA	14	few	TGTGCCAGCAGCGGACAGATCGGAGGGTATGGCTACACCTTC	CASSGQIGGYGYTF